This T cell receptor (beta chain) was recovered during a study of T cell responses to AZD1222 COVID-19 vaccine. Across the whole study: Second doses at about 4 or about 12 weeks were pooled.

Whole-study results and caveats: Dominant at 160-218 and 743-854, vaccine-associated CD4 TCRs also spanned spike.

The CDR3 has 15 residues. The V segment lost 4 bases and the J segment 9 bases; nucleotides outside the gene matches: 10. Germline lookup yields CDR1 SGDLS and CDR2 YYNGEE. Produced via immunoSEQ multiplex PCR; TCRdb's table is partial and in-frame only. The top ten hold 7.6% of the sample, which has more than 100,000 clones, around 90% seen once. As concerns this clone: Its antigen remains unknown.

The receptor was isolated from an adult in good health. Material: peripheral blood, obtained on day 0 of AZD1222 vaccination. The chain couples TRBV9 to TRBJ1-6; 7 bases fit TRBD1. CDR3 DNA: TGTGCCAGCAGCTCTGACGACAGGGTAGCTTCACCCCTCCACTTT. Translating it yields CASSSDDRVASPLHF.